This T cell receptor (beta chain) was recovered during a study of technical replicates of blood from several donors. Measured with immunoSEQ multiplex PCR; TCRdb has only the in-frame clones, and not every one. Of tens of thousands of clones listed, approximately 94% were seen once; the top ten hold 0.3% to 0.45%. Input material: T cells isolated from PBMCs. The sequence derives from a human donor in good health.

The CDR3 DNA sequence: TGTGCCAGCAGCTTGTGGCAGAACTATGGCTACACCTTC. It specifies CASSLWQNYGYTF. The rearrangement uses TRBV5-5 and TRBJ1-2; D not resolved. V lost 1 base and J 2 bases, leaving 6 bases between the germline ends. The length of the CDR3 is 13 residues. Germline V gene lookup returns CDR1 SGHKS and CDR2 YYEKEE (reference sequence).